This entry features one T cell receptor (beta chain) sequence. The antigen this receptor binds is unknown. It has no much larger one-base neighbor in the sample; base qualities were not kept. Libraries came from the immunoSEQ multiplex PCR assay. Each sample had around 92,000 TCR templates assayed by the deep sequencing platform. Genomic DNA extracted from sorted T cells was used for TCRbeta CDR3 sequencing. As for the authors' bioinformatics: The R programming language was used for the clonal analysis of the TCRbeta CDR3 data. Unstimulated samples were compared with post-reaction CFSE-low samples to define alloreactive CD4+ and CD8+ clones. Regulatory or non-regulatory origin was assigned to alloreactive CD4+ clones by matching of sequences to sorted unstimulated Treg and non-Treg repertoires. TCRdb's version of the immuneACCESS table is confined to in-frame rearrangements and falls short of the full clone set. An unresolved V gene accounts for under half of the shortfall where checked; the remainder is of unknown origin. D and trimming were read from the DNA, whereas the V and J calls and clone size are those reported in that table. Across this sample there are about 99,000 clones, with more than 85% seen only once. 0.6% to 0.7% of the sample comes from the top ten.

This sample was taken from a study of siplizumab effects on memory and regulatory T cells (dated by TCRdb to about 2019). As for the study more broadly: The study examined how the anti-CD2 antibody siplizumab affects alloreactive T-cell subsets in allogeneic mixed lymphocyte reactions built from human PBMCs. Study-level results and caveats: Among mappable alloreactive CD4+ clones, an average Treg-derived fraction of about 69% was observed with siplizumab, compared with roughly 25% in control reactions. Siplizumab significantly lowered the cumulative frequency of alloreactive sequences that could be traced to unstimulated CD4+ memory T cells. No functional confirmation was obtained for the suppressive function of proliferating Tregs from siplizumab cultures. Unstimulated naive T cells appeared more diverse than memory T cells, and naive cells seemed to contribute substantially to the alloresponse. Because sequences below about 10^-5 frequency were poorly captured, only a minor fraction of alloreactive clones could be mapped to unstimulated subsets. A naive or memory phenotype could not be assigned to roughly 80-95% of proliferating CD4+ or CD8+ clones.

Sorted unstimulated T cells, along with proliferating T cells recovered from mixed lymphocyte reactions, underwent TCRbeta CDR3 sequencing. Fresh whole blood from around 11 HLA-typed healthy donors was used to isolate PBMCs. Unstimulated CD4+ regulatory T cells were FACS-sorted to map the origin of alloreactive clones. The receptor comes from a human donor in good health. Sequencing used Tregs sorted from blood.

The DNA reads TGTGCCAGTAGTATGGGGGGCTTCCCCTACGAGCAGTACTTC. Its translation is CASSMGGFPYEQYF. Here the chain combines TRBV19 and TRBJ2-7; the D call is possibly TRBD1 or TRBD2, each sharing 6 bases. V loses 3 bases, J loses 2 bases, and the germline ends lie 11 bases apart. From the cysteine through the phenylalanine, the CDR3 covers 14 amino acids. Just CDR3 DNA is preserved here, 42 bases in frame from base 1. Via the germline V gene (reference sequence), CDR1 is LNHDA and CDR2 SQIVND.